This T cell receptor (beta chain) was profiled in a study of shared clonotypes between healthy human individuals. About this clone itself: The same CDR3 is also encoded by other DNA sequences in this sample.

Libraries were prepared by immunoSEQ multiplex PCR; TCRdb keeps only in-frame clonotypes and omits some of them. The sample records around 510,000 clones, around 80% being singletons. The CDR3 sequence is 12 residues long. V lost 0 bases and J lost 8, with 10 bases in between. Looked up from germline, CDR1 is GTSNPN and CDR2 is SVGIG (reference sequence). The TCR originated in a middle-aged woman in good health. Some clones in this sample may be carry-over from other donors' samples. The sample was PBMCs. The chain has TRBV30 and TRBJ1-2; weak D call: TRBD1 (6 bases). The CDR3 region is CAWSVGGRGYTF. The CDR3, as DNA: TGTGCCTGGAGTGTAGGGGGACGCGGCTACACCTTC.